Below are 11 T cell receptor beta chains sequenced from a single sample in a study of blood T cell repertoires in COVID-19 (dated by TCRdb to the early 2020s). Library generation was performed with the immunoSEQ multiplex PCR assay. Not all clones reach the TCRdb copy of this immuneACCESS table, which keeps in-frame sequences only. Checked studies attribute under half of the gap to unresolved V genes and leave the rest unexplained. The sample table records some 46,000 clones; roughly 80% of these occur just once. The ten most abundant clones make up 6.5% to 9% of the sample. Specimen: peripheral blood. These receptors were taken from a man in his 60s with active COVID-19.

The genes are TRBV14 and TRBJ2-7; 8 bases are shared with TRBD1. With 4 bases clipped from V and 2 bases from J, the junction kept 7 bases outside the gene matches. Germline CDR1 reads SGHDN; CDR2 reads FVKESK. The CDR3 is made up of 15 amino acids. DNA of the CDR3: TGTGCCAGCAGCCCCCTAGTGGGACAGGCCTACGAGCAGTACTTC. This sequence encodes CASSPLVGQAYEQYF.

The genes are TRBV28 and TRBJ1-1, with a tentative D call TRBD1 (6 bases). The V gene's germline CDR1 is MDHEN and CDR2 SYDVKM. This CDR3 region has 13 residues. Trimming pared 5 bases from V and 6 bases from J, leaving 13 bases between. CDR3 region: CASSATGTPEAFF. In DNA form, the CDR3 reads TGTGCCAGCAGTGCTACAGGGACCCCTGAAGCTTTCTTT.

This chain uses TRBV7-9 with TRBJ2-1, with 11 positions matching TRBD2. The trim removed 5 bases at V and 4 bases at J, leaving 4 bases unmatched. The CDR3 contains 15 residues. Germline V lookup: CDR1 SEHNR, CDR2 FQNEAQ (reference sequence). The CDR3 DNA sequence: TGTGCCAGCAGCCCTAGCGGGGGGAGGTACAATGAGCAGTTCTTC. Protein sequence: CASSPSGGRYNEQFF.

This chain links TRBV6-5 with TRBJ2-4; a possible D gene is TRBD2 (5 bases). The germline V gene encodes CDR1 MNHEY and CDR2 SVGAGI. There are 14 residues in the CDR3. Trimming removed 3 bases at V and 1 base at J, with 7 bases between. CDR3 nucleotide sequence: TGTGCCAGCAGTTATCGAGGGGCCAAAAACATTCAGTACTTC. As protein: CASSYRGAKNIQYF.

This clone was seen more than once but under ten times. The rearrangement uses TRBV20-1 and TRBJ2-7; a possible D gene is TRBD2 (5 bases). Trimming stripped 3 bases from V and 10 bases from J, with 19 bases between. The germline CDR1 and CDR2 sequences are DFQATT and SNEGSKA (reference sequence). CDR3 length: 13 amino acids. In nucleotides, the CDR3 is TGCAGTGCTAGTAATCGTTATGGAGGCCTCCAGTACTTC. It is translated as CSASNRYGGLQYF.

This rearrangement joins TRBV7-9 to TRBJ1-1, with no clear D. The CDR3 extends over 16 amino acids. Per the germline V gene, CDR1 is SEHNR and CDR2 is FQNEAQ (reference sequence). V gave up 2 bases and J gave up 1 base, with 14 bases separating them. CDR3 in DNA: TGTGCCAGCAGCTTAAGTGGCGCGGGAAGGAACACTGAAGCTTTCTTT. This gives the protein CASSLSGAGRNTEAFF.

There are many counts of this clone. The J gene is TRBJ2-2, the V gene TRBV7-8, with D perhaps matching TRBD1 (6 bases). The CDR3 has 16 amino acids. Germline values: CDR1 SGHVS, CDR2 FQNEAQ. The V end was cut by 5 bases, the J end by 0 bases, with 13 bases between. This chain's CDR3 is CASSTRQAPNTGELFF. CDR3 coding DNA: TGTGCCAGCAGCACGAGACAGGCACCGAACACCGGGGAGCTGTTTTTT.

The V gene is TRBV7-9, the J gene TRBJ2-1; D ambiguous. Per germline, CDR1 SEHNR and CDR2 FQNEAQ (reference sequence). The length of the CDR3 is 14 residues. Trimming left V 6 bases short and J 4 bases short, with 13 bases between. CDR3 bases: TGTGCCAGCAGTTTCCCAGACGGGTACAATGAGCAGTTCTTC. Amino acids: CASSFPDGYNEQFF.

This clone was seen a few times. The rearrangement links TRBV4-1 to TRBJ1-5, with D perhaps matching TRBD1 (5 bases). Trimming took off 1 base at V and 2 bases at J, with 9 bases between the two ends. This CDR3 is 15 amino acids long. Looked up from germline, CDR1 is MGHRA and CDR2 is YSYEKL. The chain's CDR3 is CASSQVEGGNQPQHF. The DNA of the CDR3 is TGCGCCAGCAGCCAAGTTGAAGGGGGCAATCAGCCCCAGCATTTT.

There are a few counts of this clone. The V gene is TRBV28, the J gene TRBJ2-5; 10 bases map to TRBD2. V dropped 5 bases and J dropped 6; count of bases not matched to a gene: 12. CDR1 is MDHEN and CDR2 is SYDVKM in the germline V gene. The CDR3 extends over 16 amino acids. The CDR3 nucleotides read TGTGCCAGCAGTCCTCCCCCGGGGACTAGCGACCAGACCCAGTACTTC. Protein product: CASSPPPGTSDQTQYF.

The sample holds a few counts of this clone. This chain connects TRBV5-5 to TRBJ1-2; 11 nucleotides align to TRBD1. The germline CDR1 and CDR2 sequences are SGHKS and YYEKEE (reference sequence). This CDR3 region has 14 residues. V was clipped by 4 bases and J by 5 bases; unmatched bases: 4. For the CDR3, the DNA is TGTGCCAGCAGCCCCCGGGACAGGGGGTATGGCTACACCTTC. Its protein product is CASSPRDRGYGYTF.